This section outlines one T cell receptor beta chain sequence together with its context. Its specificity is not known. The CDR3 runs 14 residues. V lost 2 bases to trimming and J lost 8 bases; unmatched junction nucleotides: 4. CDR1 MNHEY and CDR2 SVGAGI come from the germline V gene. Using immunoSEQ multiplex PCR, the repertoire was profiled, and TCRdb retains in-frame clones only, with some absent. The repertoire has roughly 70,000 clones, about 90% of them found once; the top ten carry approximately 15%. The sample comes from a study of T cell responses to AZD1222 COVID-19 vaccine. General study results and limits: Clonal diversity was possibly underestimated, and white British individuals and females predominated among donors. Across spike, vaccine-associated CD4 TCRs were found, dominant at 160-218 and 743-854. Two AZD1222 doses significantly raised spike-specific TCR breadth and depth over controls. Repertoire collection took place solely once the T cell response had peaked.

The sequencing here drew on peripheral blood, taken on day 0 of AZD1222 vaccination. This chain links TRBV6-5 with TRBJ1-3; TRBD1 matches 9 bases. The TCR was taken from an adult in good health. The CDR3 here is CASSYGTGRDTIYF. The CDR3 nucleotides are TGTGCCAGCAGTTACGGGACAGGGAGGGACACCATATATTTT.